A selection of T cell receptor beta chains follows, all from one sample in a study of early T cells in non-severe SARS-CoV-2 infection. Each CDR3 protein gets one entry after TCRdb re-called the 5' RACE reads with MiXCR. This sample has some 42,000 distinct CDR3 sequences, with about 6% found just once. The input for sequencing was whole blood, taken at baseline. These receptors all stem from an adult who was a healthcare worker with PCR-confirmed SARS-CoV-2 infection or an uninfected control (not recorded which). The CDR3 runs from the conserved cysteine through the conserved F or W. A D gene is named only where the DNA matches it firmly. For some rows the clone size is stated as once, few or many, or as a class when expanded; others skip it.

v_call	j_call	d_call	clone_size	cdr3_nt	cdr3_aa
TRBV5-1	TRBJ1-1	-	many	TGCGCCAGCAGCTTGGGCTTCATGGATCGCGGCACTGAAGCTTTCTTT	CASSLGFMDRGTEAFF
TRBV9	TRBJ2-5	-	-	TGTGCCAGCAGCTTCGGGGCGTCAGAGACCCAGTACTTC	CASSFGASETQYF
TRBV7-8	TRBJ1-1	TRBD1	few	TGTGCCAGCAGCTCTGGACAGGGGGCTTGGACTGAAGCTTTCTTT	CASSSGQGAWTEAFF
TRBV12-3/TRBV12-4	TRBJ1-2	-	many	TGTGCCAGCAGTTTAGGGCGGAACTATGGCTACACCTTC	CASSLGRNYGYTF
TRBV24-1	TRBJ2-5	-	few	TGTGCCACCAGTGATTCCCTCCAAGAGACCCAGTACTTC	CATSDSLQETQYF
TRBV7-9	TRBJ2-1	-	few	TGTGCCAGCAGCTTGGCGATGAGCTCCTACAATGAGCAGTTCTTC	CASSLAMSSYNEQFF
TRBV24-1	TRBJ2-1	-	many	TGTGCCACCAGTTCGCGAGGTCTAACGCGGAATGAGCAGTTCTTC	CATSSRGLTRNEQFF
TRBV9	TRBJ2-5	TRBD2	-	TGTGCCAGCAGCACACGCGGGGGACAAGAGACCCAGTACTTC	CASSTRGGQETQYF
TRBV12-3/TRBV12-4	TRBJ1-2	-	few	TGTGCCAGCAGTTTCGACAGCCTCTATGGCTACACCTTC	CASSFDSLYGYTF
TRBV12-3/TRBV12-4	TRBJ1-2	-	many	TGTGCCAGCAGTTCGGCGGGTAACTATGGCTACACCTTC	CASSSAGNYGYTF
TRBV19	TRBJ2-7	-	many	TGTGCCAGTAGTATTTACCTAGGGTCCTACGAGCAGTACTTC	CASSIYLGSYEQYF
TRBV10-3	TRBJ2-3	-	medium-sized	TGTGCCATCAGTGTGCCCGGCACAGATACGCAGTATTTT	CAISVPGTDTQYF
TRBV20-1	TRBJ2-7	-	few	TGCAGTGCGGGGGAGTCCTACGAGCAGTACTTC	CSAGESYEQYF
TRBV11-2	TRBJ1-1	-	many	TGTGCCAGCAGCCCCATGCGTACAGGGCCGGACACTGAAGCTTTCTTT	CASSPMRTGPDTEAFF
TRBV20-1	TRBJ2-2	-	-	TGCAGTGCCGCGGACACGGCGAACACCGGGGAGCTGTTTTTT	CSAADTANTGELFF
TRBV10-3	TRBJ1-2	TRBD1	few	TGTGCCATCAGTGACGGGACAGGCTATGGCTACACCTTC	CAISDGTGYGYTF
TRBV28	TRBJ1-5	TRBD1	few	TGTGCCAGCAGAATGACAGGGCCCTACAATCAGCCCCAGCATTTT	CASRMTGPYNQPQHF
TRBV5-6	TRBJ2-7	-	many	TGTGCCAGCAGCTCGGGGGGCCCAAGCTCCTACGAGCAGTACTTC	CASSSGGPSSYEQYF
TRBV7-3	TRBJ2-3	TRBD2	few	TGTGCCAGCAGCTTAATGGGGCTAGCGGGGGGAAGCACAGATACGCAGTATTTT	CASSLMGLAGGSTDTQYF
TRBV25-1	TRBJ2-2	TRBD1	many	TGTGCCAGCAGTGAAAAGGTCGGAAGGGACAGTAACACCGGGGAGCTGTTTTTT	CASSEKVGRDSNTGELFF
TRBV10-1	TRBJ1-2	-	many	TGCGCCAGCAGTAAGGCAGGATCCTATGGCTACACCTTC	CASSKAGSYGYTF
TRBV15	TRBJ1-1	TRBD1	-	TGTGCCACCAGTTACCGGGACAGGGGGATGATGGCTGAAGCTTTCTTT	CATSYRDRGMMAEAFF
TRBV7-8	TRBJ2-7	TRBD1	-	TGTGCCAGCAGCTTACAGGGGGTTCTGGGGGAGCAGTACTTC	CASSLQGVLGEQYF
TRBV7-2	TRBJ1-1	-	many	TGTGCCAGCAACGATGGCGGGAACACTGAAGCTTTCTTT	CASNDGGNTEAFF
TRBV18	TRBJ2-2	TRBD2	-	TGTGCCAGCTCACCGAATGGACTAGCCCCCGGGGAGCTGTTTTTT	CASSPNGLAPGELFF